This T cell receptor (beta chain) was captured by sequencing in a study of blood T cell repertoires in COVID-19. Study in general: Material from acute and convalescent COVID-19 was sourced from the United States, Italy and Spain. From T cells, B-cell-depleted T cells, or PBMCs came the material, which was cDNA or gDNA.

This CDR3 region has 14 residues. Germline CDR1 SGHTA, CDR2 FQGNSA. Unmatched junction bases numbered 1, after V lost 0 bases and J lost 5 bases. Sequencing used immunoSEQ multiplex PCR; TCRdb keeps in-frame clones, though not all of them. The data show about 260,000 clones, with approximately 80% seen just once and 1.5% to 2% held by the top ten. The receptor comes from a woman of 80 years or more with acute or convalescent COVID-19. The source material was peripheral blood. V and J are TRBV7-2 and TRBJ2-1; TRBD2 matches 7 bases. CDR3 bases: TGTGCCAGCAGCTTAGCGGGGGGGAACAATGAGCAGTTCTTC. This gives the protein CASSLAGGNNEQFF.